This TCR beta chain was identified in a study of post-analysis software for immune sequencing data (dated by TCRdb to the mid-2010s). Broadly, across the study: Relapsing-remitting, secondary progressive and progressive-relapsing multiple sclerosis were recorded as disease courses, and subtype annotation was lacking for some patients. The multiple sclerosis patient repertoires were compared with approximately 11 previously published healthy control repertoires from donors aged 6 to 25 years. A subset of samples was prepared in parallel using single-end sample barcoding, then pooled and co-amplified after Illumina adapter ligation.

The CDR3 starts with the cysteine, ends with the phenylalanine, and has 15 residues. CDR3 DNA is the only sequence kept; it has 45 bases, read in frame from the first base. V gives up 1 base and J gives up 2 bases, and the segment between their germline ends measures 6 bases. According to the germline V gene (reference sequence), CDR1 reads LNHNV and CDR2 reads YYDKDF. Library creation used PCR. The run used an Illumina HiSeq 2500. To reduce PCR and sequencing biases, unique molecular identifiers were incorporated into the TCR beta cDNA libraries. Approximately 500,000 cDNA molecules were obtained for every 1 to 10 million input T cells, so each molecule roughly corresponded to one T cell. The patient libraries were prepared and sequenced using the same protocol as the earlier healthy control dataset. Samples belonging to the same batch were prepared together, multiplexed and sequenced on a shared HiSeq lane. The study's own analysis went as follows. MIGEC handled the raw barcoded reads, throwing out single-read molecular identifier groups before consensus assembly and CDR3 extraction. Clonotype tables were post-analysed with VDJtools, and diversity was normalized by down-sampling all datasets to the smallest sample size. In repertoire overlap clustering, CDR3 amino acid sequences, but not nucleotide sequences, were matched to correct batch-related cross-sample contamination. TCRdb ran its own pipeline on the public reads, namely fastp trimming at Q25 and MiXCR clone calling, and kept in-frame beta chains. Rows merge per CDR3 protein into single entries with the most common DNA and genes. These V and J calls originate from TCRdb's pipeline instead of the authors' own analysis. This sample lists approximately 150,000 distinct CDR3 sequences; approximately 30% were detected once. 1.5% of the sample lies in the top ten.

The investigation overall reported the following: Compared with controls, multiple sclerosis patients had significantly lower normalized Chao1 diversity, a finding suggesting substantial peripheral T-cell clonal expansion. Strong co-clustering of samples prepared in the same batch was shown by direct clustering with F measure, prompting a batch-effect correction. Significantly higher frequencies in patients than in controls were found for roughly five TRBV segments, including TRBV5-6, TRBV5-1 and TRBV20-1. The control group was slightly older than the multiple sclerosis patient group.

To demonstrate the VDJtools post-analysis software, TCR beta repertoires were profiled from the peripheral blood of about 14 young patients with multiple sclerosis. The patients with multiple sclerosis were children and adolescents between roughly 6 and 17 years of age. On this clonotype itself: No antigen is known for it. No much larger clone is present one base from it, and per-base qualities are unavailable.

This TCR was sampled from a girl between 10 and 17 years old with multiple sclerosis. The sequenced sample consisted of blood. The chain is made from TRBV15 and TRBJ2-6; perhaps TRBD1 is the D gene, with 5 bases matching. The CDR3 is CATSRAGPGANVLTF. The sequence in DNA is TGTGCCACCAGCAGAGCAGGGCCTGGGGCCAACGTCCTGACTTTC.